The subject of this entry is one T cell receptor (beta chain). A far larger clone is one nucleotide away, so this likely arose from a read error. TCR beta CDR3 was amplified from genomic DNA by two-round multiplex PCR. Primers (each specific to one TRBV or TRBJ gene) were used in first-round PCR. One entry per CDR3 protein, called by TCRdb with MiXCR from the multiplex PCR reads. The repertoire holds more than 10,000 distinct CDR3 sequences, 30% to 40% seen once, with roughly 58% in the top ten. This CDR3 region has 16 residues. Trimming removed 6 bases from V and 9 bases from J, with 21 bases in between. From germline, CDR1 is MNHEY and CDR2 SMNVEV (reference sequence). The record originates from a study of prognosis after radiotherapy for stage I lung cancer.

The sequenced sample was PBMCs, obtained before or after stereotactic body radiation therapy (not recorded which). This TCR was sampled from a donor aged 50 or older with non-small cell lung cancer. This chain joins TRBV27 and TRBJ1-6; D might be TRBD1 (6 bases). CDR3 in DNA: TGTGCCAGCAGCCTTTATAGTACAGGGAGGGCTTCACCCCTCCACTTT. As protein: CASSLYSTGRASPLHF.